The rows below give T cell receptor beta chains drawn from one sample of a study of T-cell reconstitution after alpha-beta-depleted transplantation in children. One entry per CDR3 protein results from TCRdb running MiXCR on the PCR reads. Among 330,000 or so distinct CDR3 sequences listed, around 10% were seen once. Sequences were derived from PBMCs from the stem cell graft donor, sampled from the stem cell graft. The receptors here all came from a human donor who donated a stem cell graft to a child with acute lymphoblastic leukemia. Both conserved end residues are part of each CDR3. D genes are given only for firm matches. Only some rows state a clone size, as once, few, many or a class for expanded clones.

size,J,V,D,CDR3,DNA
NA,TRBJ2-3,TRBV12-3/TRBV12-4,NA,CASGGGSTDTQYF,TGTGCCAGCGGAGGAGGGAGCACAGATACGCAGTATTTT
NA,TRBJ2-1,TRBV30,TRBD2,CAWRPGPASGFYNEQFF,TGTGCCTGGAGGCCAGGGCCGGCTAGCGGATTCTACAATGAGCAGTTCTTC
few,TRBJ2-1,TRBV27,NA,CASSLSLSVVDANEQFF,TGTGCCAGCAGTTTATCACTTTCGGTAGTAGACGCAAATGAGCAGTTCTTC
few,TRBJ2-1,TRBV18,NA,CASSPPNTYNEQFF,TGTGCCAGCTCACCACCAAATACCTACAATGAGCAGTTCTTC
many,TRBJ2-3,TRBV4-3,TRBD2,CASSPWRAGGIDTQYF,TGCGCCAGCAGCCCCTGGAGAGCGGGAGGCATAGATACGCAGTATTTT
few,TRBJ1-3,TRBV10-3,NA,CAISDRQTHSGNTIYF,TGTGCCATCAGTGACCGACAGACCCACTCTGGAAACACCATATATTTT
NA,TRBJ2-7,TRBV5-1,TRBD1,CASSLAGQANEQYF,TGCGCCAGCAGCTTGGCGGGACAGGCCAACGAGCAGTACTTC
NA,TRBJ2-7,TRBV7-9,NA,CASSPKDVTELYF,TGTGCCAGCAGCCCAAAGGACGTGACCGAGCTGTACTTC
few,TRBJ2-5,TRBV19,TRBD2,CASSMDEAGGREETQYF,TGTGCCAGTAGTATGGATGAAGCGGGAGGTAGAGAAGAGACCCAGTACTTC
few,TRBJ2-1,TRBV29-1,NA,CSVRTLYEQFF,TGCAGCGTCAGGACATTGTATGAGCAGTTCTTC
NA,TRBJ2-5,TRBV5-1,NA,CASSLIGPGAETQYF,TGCGCCAGCAGCTTGATAGGTCCGGGGGCAGAGACCCAGTACTTC
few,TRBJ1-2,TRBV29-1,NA,CSVERQTEYGYTF,TGCAGCGTTGAAAGACAGACTGAGTATGGCTACACCTTC
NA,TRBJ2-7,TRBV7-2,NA,CASSPSGAPGYEQYF,TGTGCCAGCAGCCCGTCCGGCGCCCCGGGATACGAGCAGTACTTC
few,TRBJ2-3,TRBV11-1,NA,CASSLTGPYTDTQYF,TGTGCCAGCAGCTTGACCGGACCCTACACAGATACGCAGTATTTT
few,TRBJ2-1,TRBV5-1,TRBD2,CASRPISGLAWYNEQFF,TGCGCCAGCAGACCAATATCTGGACTAGCGTGGTACAATGAGCAGTTCTTC
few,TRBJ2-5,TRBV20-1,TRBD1,CSAKRPDRGLSETQYF,TGCAGTGCTAAACGACCGGACAGGGGGCTTTCAGAGACCCAGTACTTC
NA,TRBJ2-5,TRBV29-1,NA,CSVDRGAAGLGETQYF,TGCAGCGTTGACCGCGGCGCAGCGGGCCTGGGAGAGACCCAGTACTTC
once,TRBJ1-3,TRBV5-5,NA,CASSLEDSGNTIYF,TGTGCCAGCAGCTTGGAGGACTCTGGAAACACCATATATTTT
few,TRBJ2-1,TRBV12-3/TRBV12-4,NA,CASATRGGTGSYNEQFF,TGTGCCAGCGCGACCCGGGGGGGGACAGGGTCCTACAATGAGCAGTTCTTC
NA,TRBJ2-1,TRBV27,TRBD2,CASSFPPGTSSTGSYNEQFF,TGTGCCAGCAGTTTCCCCCCCGGGACTAGCTCCACCGGCTCCTACAATGAGCAGTTCTTC
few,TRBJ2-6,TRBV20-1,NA,CSATTVRSSGANVLTF,TGCAGTGCTACAACGGTTCGGAGCTCTGGGGCCAACGTCCTGACTTTC
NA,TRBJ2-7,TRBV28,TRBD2,CASSLSETSGIVAYEQYF,TGTGCCAGCAGTTTAAGTGAGACTAGCGGGATTGTCGCCTACGAGCAGTACTTC
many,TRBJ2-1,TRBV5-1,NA,CASSTGTRFNEQFF,TGCGCCAGCAGCACCGGAACTAGATTCAATGAGCAGTTCTTC
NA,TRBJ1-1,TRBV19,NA,CASSTTGSWGNTEAFF,TGTGCCAGTAGTACTACAGGCTCCTGGGGGAACACTGAAGCTTTCTTT
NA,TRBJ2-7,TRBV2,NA,CASKKGHIYEQYF,TGTGCCAGCAAAAAGGGACACATCTACGAGCAGTACTTC
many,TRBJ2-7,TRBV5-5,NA,CASSLEGVYEQYF,TGTGCCAGCAGCCTGGAGGGGGTCTACGAGCAGTACTTC
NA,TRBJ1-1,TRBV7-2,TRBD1,CASSQGGPMNTEAFF,TGTGCCAGCAGCCAGGGGGGGCCAATGAACACTGAAGCTTTCTTT
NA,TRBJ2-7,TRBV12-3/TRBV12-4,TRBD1,CASSLVGPGTGYHEQYF,TGTGCCAGCAGTTTAGTCGGGCCCGGGACAGGGTATCACGAGCAGTACTTC
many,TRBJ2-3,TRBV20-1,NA,CSARARPPGASTDTQYF,TGCAGTGCTAGAGCCAGACCCCCGGGAGCCAGCACAGATACGCAGTATTTT
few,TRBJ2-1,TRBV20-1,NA,CSAGTGGGVDNEQFF,TGCAGTGCCGGGACCGGTGGGGGAGTGGACAATGAGCAGTTCTTC
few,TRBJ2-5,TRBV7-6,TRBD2,CASSLFQREKTQYF,TGTGCCAGCAGCTTATTTCAGCGGGAAAAGACCCAGTACTTC
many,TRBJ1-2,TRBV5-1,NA,CASSPPSTGRGGGYTF,TGCGCCAGCAGCCCACCGTCGACAGGCCGGGGAGGTGGCTACACCTTC
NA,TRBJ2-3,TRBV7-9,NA,CASSPLLWGRTDTQYF,TGTGCCAGCAGCCCCCTCCTCTGGGGCCGCACAGATACGCAGTATTTT
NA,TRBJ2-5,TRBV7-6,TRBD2,CASSGSGRETQYF,TGTGCCAGCAGCGGTAGCGGGAGGGAGACCCAGTACTTC
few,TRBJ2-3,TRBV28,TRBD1,CASSCTGQTGNDTQYF,TGTGCCAGCAGTTGTACGGGACAGACCGGGAACGATACGCAGTATTTT
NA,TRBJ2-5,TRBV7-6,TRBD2,CASSSRGVQETQYF,TGTGCCAGCAGCTCACGGGGGGTTCAAGAGACCCAGTACTTC
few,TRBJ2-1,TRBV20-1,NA,CSAIYNEQFF,TGCAGTGCTATCTACAATGAGCAGTTCTTC
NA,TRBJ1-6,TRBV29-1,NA,CSVGATGNSPLHF,TGCAGCGTTGGGGCCACAGGGAATTCACCCCTCCACTTT
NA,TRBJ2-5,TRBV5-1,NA,CASSAGDVQETQYF,TGCGCCAGCAGCGCAGGGGACGTTCAAGAGACCCAGTACTTC
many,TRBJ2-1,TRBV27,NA,CASSLNSQDEQFF,TGTGCCAGCAGTTTAAACTCCCAAGATGAGCAGTTCTTC
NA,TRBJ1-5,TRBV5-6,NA,CASSLSYSNQPQHF,TGTGCCAGCAGCTTGAGTTATAGCAATCAGCCCCAGCATTTT
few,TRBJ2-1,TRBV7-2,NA,CASRGGGDEQFF,TGTGCCAGCAGGGGAGGGGGCGATGAGCAGTTCTTC
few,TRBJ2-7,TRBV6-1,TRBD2,CASAGGYYEQYF,TGTGCCAGCGCGGGGGGTTACTACGAGCAGTACTTC
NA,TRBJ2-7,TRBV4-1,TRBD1,CASSQGLPGQDYEQYF,TGCGCCAGCAGCCAAGGACTGCCGGGACAGGACTACGAGCAGTACTTC
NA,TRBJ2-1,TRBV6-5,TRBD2,CASSSAGVYNEQFF,TGTGCCAGCAGTTCCGCGGGGGTCTACAATGAGCAGTTCTTC
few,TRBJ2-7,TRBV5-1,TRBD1,CASSLEQGSEQYF,TGCGCCAGCAGCTTGGAACAGGGGTCCGAGCAGTACTTC
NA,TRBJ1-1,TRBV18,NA,CASSPGTAGNTEAFF,TGTGCCAGCTCCCCCGGGACGGCAGGGAACACTGAAGCTTTCTTT
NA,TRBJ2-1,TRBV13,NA,CASSLYGGGEQFF,TGTGCCAGCAGCTTATACGGGGGAGGTGAGCAGTTCTTC